This is a list of T cell receptor beta chains from one sample in a study of blood T cell repertoires in COVID-19. Sequenced by immunoSEQ multiplex PCR; TCRdb stores in-frame clones only, minus some. The table shows 150,000 to 200,000 clones, with about 81% occurring only once. The sequenced sample was peripheral blood. All receptors derive from a woman of 80 years or more with COVID-19, enrolled during active disease. Both conserved end residues are part of each CDR3. The order of the fields is clone size, J gene, V gene, D gene, CDR3 DNA, CDR3 protein. A D gene is named only where the DNA matches it firmly. Expanded clones are given a class, and other clones once, few, many or no size at all.

>.|TRBJ1-5|TRBV19|.
TGTGCCAGTAGAATTACAGGGAATAGCAATCAGCCCCAGCATTTT
CASRITGNSNQPQHF
>.|TRBJ2-5|TRBV5-1|TRBD1
TGCGCCAGCAGCTGGGGGACAGGGTCCAGGGAGACCCAGTACTTC
CASSWGTGSRETQYF
>.|TRBJ1-2|TRBV7-9|TRBD1
TGTGCCAGCAGCTCCCTCTGGACAGGAGGGAGAGACTACTATGGCTACACCTTC
CASSSLWTGGRDYYGYTF
>.|TRBJ2-7|TRBV19|.
TGTGCCAGTAGTATAGGTCAGGCCGGCTCCTACGAGCAGTACTTC
CASSIGQAGSYEQYF
>.|TRBJ1-2|TRBV3-1/TRBV3-2|TRBD1
TGTGCCAGCAGCCAAGGGGCAGGGGGCCACTATGGCTACACCTTC
CASSQGAGGHYGYTF
>.|TRBJ2-7|TRBV11-3|TRBD2
TGTGCCAGCAGCTTAGCTAGCGGGGCCTCCTACGAGCAGTACTTC
CASSLASGASYEQYF
>many|TRBJ1-4|TRBV2|TRBD1
TGTGCCAGCAGTTCACAGGGGATGGGGGAAAAACTGTTTTTT
CASSSQGMGEKLFF
>.|TRBJ1-4|TRBV5-5|TRBD1
TGTGCCAGCAGCTCTCGGACAGGGGATGAAAAACTGTTTTTT
CASSSRTGDEKLFF
>few|TRBJ2-2|TRBV7-8|.
TGTGCCAGCTGTAGCCAAAGGCGCGGACTAACGACCACCGGGGAGCTGTTTTTT
CASCSQRRGLTTTGELFF
>.|TRBJ2-3|TRBV19|TRBD1
TGTGCCAGTAGTATGACAGGGCGGGCCGATACGCAGTATTTT
CASSMTGRADTQYF
>.|TRBJ1-3|TRBV28|.
TGTGCCAGCAGCTTACAAAACACCATATATTTT
CASSLQNTIYF
>.|TRBJ1-4|TRBV4-3|TRBD1
TGCGCCAGCAGCCAACAGGGACAGGTTAATGAAAAACTGTTTTTT
CASSQQGQVNEKLFF
>.|TRBJ2-1|TRBV7-6|.
TGTGCCAGCAGCTCATCCTTACTCGTTAATGAGCAGTTCTTC
CASSSSLLVNEQFF
>.|TRBJ2-2|TRBV2|TRBD1
TGTGCCAGCAGCGGTAGACAGGGGAGGAACACCGGGGAGCTGTTTTTT
CASSGRQGRNTGELFF
>.|TRBJ1-5|TRBV12-3/TRBV12-4|.
TGTGCCAGCAGGACAGTAAGCAATCAGCCCCAGCATTTT
CASRTVSNQPQHF
>few|TRBJ1-2|TRBV19|TRBD1
TGTGCCAGTAGTGACAGGGGCCACTATGGCTACACCTTC
CASSDRGHYGYTF
>.|TRBJ1-6|TRBV3-1/TRBV3-2|.
TGTGCCAGCAGCCGAAAAGGGGTTGGGGATTCACCCCTCCACTTT
CASSRKGVGDSPLHF
>few|TRBJ1-2|TRBV7-2|TRBD1
TGTGCCAGCAGCGCCAGCGGCGCAGGGGGGTCGGGTGGCTACACCTTC
CASSASGAGGSGGYTF
>.|TRBJ2-3|TRBV7-9|TRBD1
TGTGCCAGCAGCCTCACCGGGACAGGGAATACAGATACGCAGTATTTT
CASSLTGTGNTDTQYF
>.|TRBJ2-5|TRBV2|TRBD1
TGTGCCAGCAGGGACCTACAGGGGAGGACCCAGTACTTC
CASRDLQGRTQYF
>few|TRBJ1-2|TRBV19|.
TGTGCCAGTAGGAGGCTGTCTTATGGCTACACCTTC
CASRRLSYGYTF
>.|TRBJ2-7|TRBV4-3|TRBD1
TGCGCCAGCAGCCGTACTTCGGACAGGGCCCACGAGCAGTACTTC
CASSRTSDRAHEQYF
>.|TRBJ2-7|TRBV5-1|TRBD2
TGCGCCAGCAGCGTCGAGGGAGGGCCCACCTACGAGCAGTACTTC
CASSVEGGPTYEQYF
>.|TRBJ2-5|TRBV19|TRBD1
TGTGCCAGTAAATGGGCCTTGGACAGGGAAGAGACCCAGTACTTC
CASKWALDREETQYF
>once|TRBJ1-2|TRBV28|.
TGTGCCGGGTCGACTGCGAACTATGGCTACACCTTC
CAGSTANYGYTF
>.|TRBJ2-7|TRBV28|.
TGTGCCAGCAGCCCAGGGGCTCTTAAAGCCTACGAGCAGTACTTC
CASSPGALKAYEQYF
>once|TRBJ1-4|TRBV5-5|.
TGTGCCAGCAGCTCGGGGAGGGCAGGTGGAGGGGAAAAACTGTTTTTT
CASSSGRAGGGEKLFF
>.|TRBJ1-1|TRBV5-1|TRBD1
TGCGCCAGCAGCTGGGGGGCAGGGGGCGGAGGCACTGAAGCTTTCTTT
CASSWGAGGGGTEAFF
>.|TRBJ2-5|TRBV6-2/TRBV6-3|TRBD2
TGTGCCAGCAGTTACTTCGCGGGGGGGCGGGAGACCCAGTACTTC
CASSYFAGGRETQYF
>few|TRBJ1-2|TRBV3-1/TRBV3-2|TRBD1
TGTGCCAGCAGCCACCAACAGGGGGCGGAGGGCTACACCTTC
CASSHQQGAEGYTF
>.|TRBJ2-3|TRBV7-2|TRBD1
TGTGCCAGCAGCGCGACAGGGAGTTTTGGGACAGATACGCAGTATTTT
CASSATGSFGTDTQYF
>.|TRBJ2-1|TRBV6-2/TRBV6-3|TRBD2
TGTGCCAGCAGCCGGGGGGGCCGGAACAATGAGCAGTTCTTC
CASSRGGRNNEQFF
>.|TRBJ1-1|TRBV4-2|.
TGTGCCAGCAGCCATCCGGGAGGCGCGGTTACTGGAGCTTTCTTT
CASSHPGGAVTGAFF
>.|TRBJ1-5|TRBV19|TRBD1
TGTGCCAGTAGGGGTGACAGGGGCCGCAATCAGCCCCAGCATTTT
CASRGDRGRNQPQHF
>.|TRBJ1-2|TRBV12-3/TRBV12-4|.
TGTGCCAGCTCCCCCGAGGCGGAGGGCTACACCTTC
CASSPEAEGYTF
>.|TRBJ2-1|TRBV9|TRBD2
TGTGCCAGCAGCGTAGGGACTAGCAGCTCCTACAATGAGCAGTTCTTC
CASSVGTSSSYNEQFF
>.|TRBJ2-2|TRBV10-3|.
TGTGCCATCAGTGCGGCACAGGGTAAGACCGGGGAGCTGTTTTTT
CAISAAQGKTGELFF
>once|TRBJ2-1|TRBV7-8|.
TGTGCCAGCAGCTTACGGACAGTAAAACGGGGTGAGCAGTTCTTC
CASSLRTVKRGEQFF
>.|TRBJ2-3|TRBV18|TRBD2
TGTGCCAGCTCACCATACCTAGCGGGCGACACAGATACGCAGTATTTT
CASSPYLAGDTDTQYF
>.|TRBJ1-2|TRBV18|TRBD1
TGTGCCAGCTCAGCGACAGGGGAGGGCGGCTACACCTTC
CASSATGEGGYTF
>.|TRBJ1-5|TRBV3-1/TRBV3-2|.
TGTGCCAGCAGCCAGTCAGGGGCCCGGCAGCCCCAGCATTTT
CASSQSGARQPQHF
>.|TRBJ2-1|TRBV28|TRBD2
TGTGCCAGCTCTGGGACTAGCGGGGCCCTTTCCTACAATGAGCAGTTCTTC
CASSGTSGALSYNEQFF
>.|TRBJ1-4|TRBV29-1|.
TGCAGCGGGAGGGCGGGGGCTGATGAAAAACTGTTTTTT
CSGRAGADEKLFF
>.|TRBJ2-1|TRBV27|.
TGTGCCAGCACCTTGGACAGCTCCTACAATGAGCAGTTCTTC
CASTLDSSYNEQFF
>.|TRBJ2-7|TRBV6-2/TRBV6-3|.
TGTGCCAGCAGCCCATCATACGAGCAGTACTTC
CASSPSYEQYF